Below, 20 T cell receptor beta chains from the same sample are listed, as sequenced in a study of T cell clones after liver transplantation. Method: immunoSEQ multiplex PCR; TCRdb's copy keeps in-frame clones and lacks some. This sample has roughly 67,000 clones, with 92% found just once. The starting material was CD4+ T cells from blood, obtained less than 27 months after liver transplant. The receptor set was obtained from a human patient who received a liver transplant. Among the T cells, some may be from the graft donor.

Only one count was recorded for this clone. The chain is built from TRBV29-1 and TRBJ2-1, with 9 bases fitting TRBD2. The CDR3 is 15 amino acids. The V gene end was trimmed by 4 bases and the J gene end by 0 bases; junction bases not matched to a gene: 4. Germline V lookup: CDR1 SQVTM, CDR2 ANQGSEA. CDR3 DNA: TGCAGCGTTGGATCAGCGGGAGGCTCCTACAATGAGCAGTTCTTC. This sequence encodes CSVGSAGGSYNEQFF.

This chain joins TRBV5-1 and TRBJ2-3; D is possibly TRBD2 (6 bases). This CDR3 spans 17 amino acids. Trimming took off 4 bases at V and 8 bases at J, with 26 bases between the two ends. Germline V lookup: CDR1 SGHRS, CDR2 YFSETQ. CDR3 in amino acids: CASSPGGSEIRSGTQYF. CDR3 coding DNA: TGCGCCAGCAGCCCCGGAGGGAGCGAGATTAGGAGCGGTACGCAGTATTTT.

In this sample, this clone turned up a few times. The chain links TRBV30 to TRBJ1-5; TRBD1 might be the D (5 bases). This CDR3 is built from 14 residues. Trimming shortened V by 1 base and J by 6 bases, and 13 bases separated the two germline ends. Germline V gene lookup returns CDR1 GTSNPN and CDR2 SVGIG (reference sequence). This CDR3 is CAWSAGPSGQPQHF. CDR3 bases: TGTGCCTGGAGTGCGGGGCCCTCCGGTCAGCCCCAGCATTTT. The variable domain in full, with the rest retrieved from reference TRBV30 and TRBJ1-5, is SQTIHQWPATLVQPVGSPLSLECTVEGTSNPNLYWYRQAAGRGLQLLFYSVGIGQISSEVPQNLSASRPQDRQFILSSKKLLLSDSGFYLCAWSAGPSGQPQHFGDGTRLSIL.

The V call is TRBV9, the J call TRBJ2-7, with 7 bases that match TRBD1. V was clipped by 1 base and J by 0 bases; unmatched bases: 13. This CDR3 is 18 amino acids long. Germline V gene lookup returns CDR1 SGDLS and CDR2 YYNGEE. The CDR3 spells CASSVYTPGQTNSYEQYF. In nucleotides, the CDR3 is TGTGCCAGCAGCGTATACACTCCGGGACAGACGAACTCCTACGAGCAGTACTTC.

CDR3 coding DNA: TGCAGCGTTGTAGTTCCATTAGGATTATCCTACGAGCAGTACTTC. Protein product: CSVVVPLGLSYEQYF. The J gene is TRBJ2-7, the V gene TRBV29-1; D is uncertain. The CDR3 contains 15 residues. The V gene's germline CDR1 is SQVTM and CDR2 ANQGSEA. V was pared by 4 bases and J by 1 base, with 17 bases between.

The gene calls are TRBV7-9 and TRBJ2-1, with 8 bases that match TRBD1. The V segment lost 2 bases and the J segment 0 bases; nucleotides outside the gene matches: 3. The germline CDR1 and CDR2 sequences are SEHNR and FQNEAQ (reference sequence). The CDR3 consists of 16 residues. CDR3 sequence reads: CASSLQDRGSYNEQFF. CDR3 in DNA: TGTGCCAGCAGCTTACAAGACAGGGGCTCCTACAATGAGCAGTTCTTC.

The chain carries TRBV11-3 and TRBJ2-1; D remains ambiguous. CDR3 length: 13 residues. The V and J ends lost 0 bases and 10 bases respectively, with 10 bases between them. The germline V gene has CDR1 SGHNT and CDR2 YENEEA. The CDR3 protein is CASSLEGPEEQFF. Written as DNA, the CDR3 is TGTGCCAGCAGCTTAGAAGGCCCGGAGGAGCAGTTCTTC.

This clone appeared a few times. The chain is built from TRBV28 and TRBJ1-1, with 11 bases aligning to TRBD1. CDR3 length equals 18 residues. The V gene end was trimmed by 7 bases and the J gene end by 5 bases; junction bases not matched to a gene: 18. CDR1 MDHEN and CDR2 SYDVKM come from the germline V gene. The CDR3 nucleotides read TGTGCCAGCACTCAACCCGGGTTCGGGACAGGGGGTAATACTGAAGCTTTCTTT. Its protein product is CASTQPGFGTGGNTEAFF.

Details on this clone: Other nucleotide sequences from this sample produce the same CDR3. The gene calls are TRBV2 and TRBJ1-5; D is ambiguous. V lost 2 bases to trimming and J lost 0 bases, with 2 bases between them. This CDR3 is built from 13 residues. Germline V lookup: CDR1 SNHLY, CDR2 FYNNEI. The CDR3 region has the DNA TGTGCCAGCAGTGAACATAGCAATCAGCCCCAGCATTTT. Amino acids: CASSEHSNQPQHF.

The gene calls are TRBV15 and TRBJ2-3; no definite D call. The CDR3 is 13 residues long. Trimming left V 1 base short and J 1 base short, with 3 bases between. From germline, CDR1 is LNHNV and CDR2 YYDKDF (reference sequence). The CDR3 is CATSRGRTDTQYF. The CDR3 coding sequence is TGTGCCACCAGCAGAGGCCGCACAGATACGCAGTATTTT.

The chain links TRBV5-1 to TRBJ2-7; TRBD1 matches 9 bases. This CDR3 is 15 amino acids long. The ends lost 4 bases at V and 3 bases at J; junction bases unmatched: 8. Germline assignment: CDR1 SGHRS and CDR2 YFSETQ. Here the CDR3 reads CASSPRTGDGYEQYF. CDR3 DNA: TGCGCCAGCAGCCCCAGGACAGGGGATGGCTACGAGCAGTACTTC. Variable domain in full (rest from reference TRBV5-1 and TRBJ2-7): KAGVTQTPRYLIKTRGQQVTLSCSPISGHRSVSWYQQTPGQGLQFLFEYFSETQRNKGNFPGRFSGRQFSNSRSEMNVSTLELGDSALYLCASSPRTGDGYEQYFGPGTRLTVT.

This chain uses TRBV30 with TRBJ2-1, with 12 bases lining up with TRBD2. CDR3 size: 15 residues. Unmatched junction bases numbered 9, after V lost 5 bases and J lost 7 bases. Germline V CDR1 and CDR2: GTSNPN, SVGIG (reference sequence). CDR3 loop: CAWHLAGGPYNEQFF. DNA of the CDR3: TGTGCCTGGCACCTAGCGGGAGGGCCGTATAATGAGCAGTTCTTC.

This clone was seen just once. The chain uses TRBV15 and TRBJ2-3; D is tentatively TRBD1 or TRBD2 (6 bases each). CDR1 is LNHNV and CDR2 is YYDKDF in the germline V gene (reference sequence). The CDR3 is 12 residues long. The V and J ends lost 4 bases and 5 bases respectively, with 7 bases between them. This chain's CDR3 is CATSKGGDTQYF. The CDR3 DNA is TGTGCCACCAGCAAGGGGGGAGATACGCAGTATTTT.

The J gene is TRBJ1-1, the V gene TRBV2; D might be TRBD1 (5 bases). The germline V gene has CDR1 SNHLY and CDR2 FYNNEI. The germline V and J ends were trimmed by 8 bases and 5 bases, with 15 bases remaining between them. This CDR3 is built from 13 residues. DNA for the CDR3: TGTGCCAGCGTGGGGGTCCAGGGAACTGAAGCTTTCTTT. This gives the protein CASVGVQGTEAFF.

The V gene is TRBV5-1, the J gene TRBJ2-2, with D unclear. V gave up 0 bases and J gave up 8 bases, with 8 bases separating them. This CDR3 contains 13 residues. Germline V lookup: CDR1 SGHRS, CDR2 YFSETQ. The CDR3 sequence is CASSLDGAGELFF. The CDR3 nucleotides are TGCGCCAGCAGCTTGGACGGAGCGGGGGAGCTGTTTTTT.

V gene TRBV6-6 combines with J gene TRBJ1-5, with D possibly being TRBD1 (6 bases). With 2 bases removed from V and 5 bases from J, the gap between germline ends came to 13 bases. This CDR3 region has 15 residues. Germline-derived CDR1 and CDR2 are MNHNY and SVGAGI (reference sequence). The CDR3 reads CASSYLQGSHQPQHF. The CDR3 DNA reads as TGTGCCAGCAGTTACCTACAGGGATCCCATCAGCCCCAGCATTTT.

The chain carries TRBV5-1 and TRBJ1-2; 12 nucleotides align to TRBD1. V trimming: 3 bases; J trimming: 8 bases; junction bases outside the gene matches: 8. The CDR3 contains 15 residues. Germline V lookup: CDR1 SGHRS, CDR2 YFSETQ. The CDR3 loop reads CASSSWDRGQGGYTF. The CDR3 nucleotides are TGCGCCAGCAGCTCCTGGGACAGGGGGCAGGGAGGCTACACCTTC.

The rearrangement joins TRBV12-5 to TRBJ2-3; D uncertain. This CDR3 comprises 17 residues. Germline loops: CDR1 LGHNT, CDR2 FRNRAP. V lost 3 bases, J lost 0 bases, and 16 bases lay in between. The CDR3 is CASGLAGSYSSTDTQYF. The CDR3, as DNA: TGTGCTAGTGGTTTAGCTGGATCCTATTCTAGCACAGATACGCAGTATTTT.

The V and J genes are TRBV10-3 and TRBJ2-2, with TRBD2 matching 8 bases. CDR1 is ENHRY, CDR2 SYGVKD, per germline. The CDR3 has 15 residues. V shed 3 bases, J shed 6 bases, and the junction held 6 bases outside the gene matches. The CDR3 protein is CAISDGGAKAGELFF. The CDR3 coding sequence is TGTGCCATCAGTGACGGGGGGGCAAAGGCCGGGGAGCTGTTTTTT.

The chain has TRBV28 and TRBJ1-2; 7 bases are a match to TRBD1. Germline values: CDR1 MDHEN, CDR2 SYDVKM. J gave up 4 bases and V 6 bases, and 14 bases lay outside the gene matches. This CDR3 has 16 amino acids. The DNA for the CDR3 is TGTGCCAGCAGCCCTCAAGAGAGGGGGCGCGGCTATGGCTACACCTTC. Its translation is CASSPQERGRGYGYTF.